The clone carrying this T cell receptor beta chain has a handful of counts. This specimen comes from a study of OX40 agonist ivuxolimab in advanced cancers. The data were produced by immunoSEQ multiplex PCR, yet TCRdb's version contains in-frame clones alone and is incomplete. The sample carries 70,000 to 90,000 clones, approximately 80% recorded once. V dropped 6 bases and J dropped 7; count of bases not matched to a gene: 7. The CDR3 contains 15 residues. CDR1 SNHLY and CDR2 FYNNEI come from the germline V gene. The chain is built from TRBV2 and TRBJ2-2, with 11 bases aligning to TRBD2. The input for sequencing was CD4+ or CD8+ T cells sorted from blood, taken in a trial of the OX40 agonist ivuxolimab. This clonotype was sampled from an adult with an advanced solid tumor such as melanoma, head and neck, liver or kidney cancer. The CDR3 nucleotides read TGTGCCAGCAGGGACGGACTAGCGGGTAGCGGGGAGCTGTTTTTT. Translating it yields CASRDGLAGSGELFF.